The 6 T cell receptor beta chains presented below share a single source sample, sequenced in a study of long-term antiretroviral therapy in people with HIV. Version v3.0 of the immunoSEQ assay was performed at survey level. Produced via immunoSEQ multiplex PCR; TCRdb's table is partial and in-frame only. The table lists about 12,000 clones, around 80% of them singletons, with around a sixth in the top ten. The source material was unsorted PBMCs, sampled nearly 8.5 years after starting antiretroviral therapy. The receptors here all came from a middle-aged man with HIV.

The chain carries TRBV2 and TRBJ2-3; 14 bases are a match to TRBD2. CDR1 and CDR2 from the germline V gene are SNHLY and FYNNEI. V lost 6 bases to trimming and J lost 5 bases; unmatched junction nucleotides: 16. This CDR3 region has 19 residues. CDR3 protein: CASSPGLAGGAGRLDTQYF. CDR3 nucleotide sequence: TGTGCCAGCAGCCCCGGACTAGCGGGGGGTGCCGGGCGGCTAGATACGCAGTATTTT.

The rearrangement links TRBV5-6 to TRBJ1-1; D gene ambiguous. Between the trimmed V and J ends, which lost 4 bases and 4 bases, there was a span of 11 bases. CDR3 length equals 13 residues. The germline gives CDR1 SGHDT, CDR2 YYEEEE. As DNA, the CDR3 is TGTGCCAGCAGCCTCGGACCTCTCACTGAAGCTTTCTTT. It is translated as CASSLGPLTEAFF.

The chain employs TRBV2 and TRBJ1-4; the D gene is possibly TRBD1 (6 bases). CDR1 is SNHLY and CDR2 is FYNNEI in the germline V gene. Trimming took 1 base from V and 7 from J, leaving 16 bases between them. The CDR3 spans 16 residues. The CDR3 nucleotides are TGTGCCAGCAGTGAAGGGTTTGGGGGCGATGGTGAAAAACTGTTTTTT. It specifies CASSEGFGGDGEKLFF. The complete variable domain, with remaining parts taken from reference TRBV2 and TRBJ1-4, reads EPEVTQTPSHQVTQMGQEVILRCVPISNHLYFYWYRQILGQKVEFLVSFYNNEISEKSEIFDDQFSVERPDGSNFTLKIRSTKLEDSAMYFCASSEGFGGDGEKLFFGSGTQLSVL.

This rearrangement joins TRBV11-2 to TRBJ2-7; D gene uncertain. Germline V gene sequence: CDR1 SGHAT, CDR2 FQNNGV. This CDR3 region has 12 residues. V was clipped by 1 base and J by 3 bases, with 4 bases between them. The CDR3 sequence: CASSLVSYEQYF. CDR3 sequence (DNA): TGTGCCAGCAGCTTAGTCAGCTACGAGCAGTACTTC.

The chain couples TRBV28 to TRBJ1-5, with D possibly TRBD1 on 5 matching bases. V was trimmed by 4 bases and J by 3 bases, leaving 10 bases between them. The germline CDR1 and CDR2 sequences are MDHEN and SYDVKM. The CDR3 has 14 residues. This chain's CDR3 is CASSSTGSNQPQHF. In DNA form, the CDR3 reads TGTGCCAGCAGTTCCACAGGTTCCAATCAGCCCCAGCATTTT.

This clone occurred a few times. Sequence at one end of the junction differs from germline and may be a read error. This chain links TRBV4-2 with TRBJ2-1, with 12 bases lining up with TRBD2. This CDR3 region has 16 residues. In germline, CDR1 is LGHNA, CDR2 YNFKEQ. CDR3 nucleotide sequence: TGTGCCAGCAGCCAAGATTGGGCTAGCGGGGGGGAGGCGGGGCTCTTC. Protein: CASSQDWASGGEAGLF.